The sequence of this T cell receptor (beta chain) was determined in a study of blood T cell repertoires in COVID-19. Study in general: Researchers got acute and convalescent COVID-19 samples from the United States, Italy and Spain. In each case, the material was cDNA or gDNA derived from T cells, B-cell-depleted T cells, or PBMCs.

As originally analysed: Amplification from reference gene primers served as the basis for estimated nucleated cell counts. Produced via immunoSEQ multiplex PCR; TCRdb's table is partial and in-frame only. Clone size and V and J calls were adopted from that table, with D and trimming inferred from the DNA. The table includes 150,000 to 200,000 clones, about 86% detected once. The CDR3 sequence is 17 residues long. Germline CDR1 is LNHDA and CDR2 is SQIVND (reference sequence). V gave up 5 bases and J gave up 5 bases; unmatched junction bases: 18. The chain is built from TRBV19 and TRBJ2-7, with TRBD2 matching 7 bases. The clonotype comes from a woman under 40 with active or convalescent COVID-19. Sequences were obtained from peripheral blood. CDR3 protein: CASSSSGRAYFENEQYF. The CDR3 DNA sequence: TGTGCCAGTAGTTCTTCGGGGAGGGCCTATTTTGAGAACGAGCAGTACTTC.